The T cell receptor (beta chain) described here comes from a study of neurological immune-mediated disorders. This clonotype was detected ten times or more. In TCRdb, the 5' RACE reads were re-called with MiXCR into one record per CDR3 protein. This sample yields approximately 50,000 distinct CDR3 sequences, of which 10% are seen a single time; less than 6% belongs to the top ten. The germline CDR1 and CDR2 sequences are SGHRS and YFSETQ. The length of the CDR3 is 14 residues. Trimming took 4 bases from V and 1 from J; bases not matched to a gene: 1. The sample was PBMCs. The chain employs TRBV5-1 and TRBJ2-3; 9 bases agree with TRBD2. The receptor was isolated from a man between 70 and 80 years old with HTLV-1-associated myelopathy (HAM/TSP). The CDR3 region is CASSEREGTDTQYF. The CDR3 region has the DNA TGCGCCAGCAGCGAGCGGGAGGGCACAGATACGCAGTATTTT.